These 27 T cell receptor beta chains came from one sample sequenced in a study of CD4+ T cells in melanoma. The method was immunoSEQ multiplex PCR; TCRdb's version includes in-frame clones alone and lacks a portion of them. The sample has about 14,000 clones, about three quarters seen once. Material for sequencing was cells from a culture (not recorded whether cultured in vitro). These receptors came from a human donor with melanoma.

The chain is built from TRBV5-1 and TRBJ2-5; the D gene is possibly TRBD2 (6 bases). CDR3 length: 14 amino acids. V was pared by 6 bases and J by 1 base, with 13 bases between. Germline CDR1 SGHRS, CDR2 YFSETQ. The CDR3 bases are TGCGCCAGCACAACTCAGGGAGGCCAAGAGACCCAGTACTTC. It is translated as CASTTQGGQETQYF.

V and J are TRBV5-1 and TRBJ2-5, with a weak D call TRBD1 (8 bases). Germline V CDR1 and CDR2: SGHRS, YFSETQ. Deletions cut 2 bases from V and 4 bases from J, with 15 bases between. The CDR3 totals 15 residues. In DNA form, the CDR3 reads TGCGCCAGCAGCTTAGTTACAGGGGGGGGAGAGACCCAGTACTTC. Its translation: CASSLVTGGGETQYF.

The rearrangement joins TRBV4-3 to TRBJ2-3, with D possibly matching TRBD2 (6 bases). The CDR3 extends over 14 amino acids. V lost 1 base to trimming and J lost 2 bases, with 7 bases between them. Germline V gives CDR1 LGHNA, CDR2 YSLEER. The CDR3 reads CASSQGLVTDTQYF. The CDR3 DNA reads TGCGCCAGCAGCCAAGGACTAGTCACAGATACGCAGTATTTT.

This chain links TRBV9 with TRBJ2-3; a possible D gene is TRBD1 (6 bases). The CDR3 has 17 residues. With 3 bases removed from V and 2 bases from J, the gap between germline ends came to 19 bases. Germline CDR1 and CDR2: SGDLS and YYNGEE. The CDR3 loop is CASSASWRTEITDTQYF. The CDR3 nucleotides are TGTGCCAGCAGCGCCTCGTGGAGGACAGAAATCACAGATACGCAGTATTTT.

The chain joins TRBV5-6 to TRBJ1-2, with 8 positions matching TRBD1. CDR3 size: 15 residues. Germline CDR1 reads SGHDT; CDR2 reads YYEEEE. V was clipped by 3 bases and J by 4 bases; unmatched bases: 8. CDR3 nucleotides: TGTGCCAGCAGCTGGAAGGGAACAGGGGGCTATGGCTACACCTTC. Its protein is CASSWKGTGGYGYTF.

A single count supports this clone. V and J are TRBV11-2 and TRBJ2-5; 8 bases line up with TRBD1. Germline assignment: CDR1 SGHAT and CDR2 FQNNGV. J gave up 9 bases and V 5 bases, and 8 bases lay outside the gene matches. The CDR3 runs to 13 residues. The CDR3 protein is CASSSQGAGPQYF. The CDR3 nucleotides are TGTGCCAGCAGCAGCCAGGGGGCTGGGCCCCAGTACTTC.

The chain uses TRBV18 and TRBJ2-7, with 8 bases identical to TRBD2. V lost 3 bases to trimming and J lost 9 bases; unmatched junction nucleotides: 13. The length of the CDR3 is 15 residues. Germline CDR1 is KGHSH and CDR2 is LQKENI. The CDR3 spells CASSPNPGSGGGQYF. The DNA for the CDR3 is TGTGCCAGCTCACCGAACCCGGGAAGCGGGGGCGGGCAGTACTTC.

V usage is TRBV5-1 and J usage is TRBJ1-1; D gene unclear. V dropped 0 bases and J dropped 5 bases, with 11 bases sitting between them. The germline V gene encodes CDR1 SGHRS and CDR2 YFSETQ. There are 14 residues in the CDR3. The CDR3 loop is CASSLGVIGTEAFF. As DNA, the CDR3 is TGCGCCAGCAGCTTGGGGGTGATTGGTACTGAAGCTTTCTTT.

The gene calls are TRBV10-2 and TRBJ1-1, with D possibly matching TRBD1 (6 bases). The CDR3 has 13 amino acids. V was pared by 6 bases and J by 6 bases, with 14 bases between. Germline assignment: CDR1 WSHSY and CDR2 SAAADI. The CDR3 spells CASRNRDGAEAFF. DNA of the CDR3: TGCGCCAGCAGGAACAGGGATGGGGCTGAAGCTTTCTTT.

V gene TRBV11-3 combines with J gene TRBJ2-5; TRBD2 is a possible D gene (5 bases). The germline V and J ends were trimmed by 5 bases and 3 bases, with 10 bases remaining between them. Per the germline V gene, CDR1 is SGHNT and CDR2 is YENEEA. The CDR3 is 13 amino acids. Here the CDR3 DNA reads TGTGCCAGCAGCCGGGAACGGGAAGAGACCCAGTACTTC. Amino acids: CASSREREETQYF.

The chain combines TRBV29-1 with TRBJ2-3; possibly TRBD2 for D (7 bases). The CDR3 has 12 amino acids. Germline V gene lookup returns CDR1 SQVTM and CDR2 ANQGSEA. The V and J ends lost 6 bases and 4 bases respectively, with 11 bases between them. This CDR3 is CSVDGGPDTQYF. The CDR3 DNA follows: TGCAGCGTAGACGGGGGGCCAGATACGCAGTATTTT.

The chain couples TRBV5-1 to TRBJ1-1; D unclear. V lost 1 base and J lost 0, with 7 bases in between. Germline CDR1 and CDR2: SGHRS and YFSETQ. This CDR3 region has 14 residues. The CDR3 DNA sequence: TGCGCCAGCAGCTTGACCCCAGTGAACACTGAAGCTTTCTTT. This encodes CASSLTPVNTEAFF.

This clone was counted a few times. The J gene is TRBJ1-3, the V gene TRBV13; D is unclear. The CDR3 covers 17 residues. Per germline, CDR1 PRHDT and CDR2 FYEKMQ (reference sequence). V was cut by 5 bases and J by 0 bases, with 17 bases left in between. Here the CDR3 DNA reads TGTGCCAGCAGCCCGTCGGACCCATACCACTCTGGAAACACCATATATTTT. It translates to CASSPSDPYHSGNTIYF.

The chain combines TRBV2 with TRBJ2-3, with 7 bases that match TRBD2. Looked up from germline, CDR1 is SNHLY and CDR2 is FYNNEI. This CDR3 contains 15 residues. V gave up 3 bases and J gave up 4 bases; unmatched junction bases: 7. CDR3 sequence: CASSDGTKRADTQYF. The CDR3, as DNA: TGTGCCAGCAGTGACGGGACTAAACGGGCAGATACGCAGTATTTT.

The V gene is TRBV2, the J gene TRBJ1-5; no clear D gene. The germline CDR1 and CDR2 sequences are SNHLY and FYNNEI. V was pared by 2 bases and J by 7 bases, with 15 bases between. The CDR3 is made up of 15 amino acids. CDR3 sequence reads: CASSEQDLPRQPQHF. The DNA of the CDR3 is TGTGCCAGCAGTGAACAGGACCTCCCCCGACAGCCCCAGCATTTT.

This clone has a handful of counts. V usage is TRBV10-3 and J usage is TRBJ2-7, with no clear D. Looked up from germline, CDR1 is ENHRY and CDR2 is SYGVKD. The CDR3 extends over 12 amino acids. V dropped 10 bases and J dropped 7 bases, with 17 bases sitting between them. CDR3 DNA sequence: TGTGCCACCGGGCCGAGCGAGTGGGAGCAGTACTTC. This gives the protein CATGPSEWEQYF.

J is TRBJ2-1 and V is TRBV7-6, with D perhaps TRBD1 (6 bases). This CDR3 is 13 amino acids long. Germline loops: CDR1 SGHVS, CDR2 FNYEAQ. V was shortened by 5 bases and J by 11 bases, with 16 bases between the two germline ends. The CDR3 reads CASSPAPTGKQFF. In nucleotides, the CDR3 is TGTGCCAGCAGCCCCGCTCCGACAGGAAAGCAGTTCTTC. Using reference TRBV7-6 and TRBJ2-1 for the parts outside the CDR3, the full variable domain is GAGVSQSPRYKVTKRGQDVALRCDPISGHVSLYWYRQALGQGPEFLTYFNYEAQQDKSGLPNDRFSAERPEGSISTLTIQRTEQRDSAMYRCASSPAPTGKQFFGPGTRLTVL.

This clone has just one count. The rearrangement links TRBV2 to TRBJ2-1; the D call may be TRBD1 or TRBD2 (5 bases each). Germline V lookup: CDR1 SNHLY, CDR2 FYNNEI. The V gene lost 8 bases and the J gene lost 8 bases, with 25 bases spanning the gap. There are 16 residues in the CDR3. CDR3 region: CASEQPLRDVNYEQFF. CDR3 nucleotide sequence: TGTGCCAGCGAGCAACCCCTCCGGGACGTTAACTATGAGCAGTTCTTC.

The V and J genes are TRBV4-1 and TRBJ1-1; 9 nucleotides agree with TRBD1. The CDR3 loop spans 14 amino acids. Trimming at V came to 4 bases and at J to 4 bases, leaving 4 bases not matched to a gene. The V gene's germline CDR1 is MGHRA and CDR2 YSYEKL. The CDR3 spells CASSRGQGLTEAFF. Written as DNA, the CDR3 is TGCGCCAGCAGCCGAGGACAGGGGCTCACTGAAGCTTTCTTT.

The chain is built from TRBV6-6 and TRBJ1-1; D remains unclear. V was shortened by 10 bases and J by 5 bases, with 17 bases between the two germline ends. Germline CDR1 MNHNY, CDR2 SVGAGI (reference sequence). This CDR3 contains 13 residues. CDR3 sequence: CATKKASSTEAFF. CDR3 in DNA: TGTGCCACCAAGAAAGCGTCGAGTACTGAAGCTTTCTTT.

J is TRBJ2-1 and V is TRBV18; TRBD2 aligns across 9 bases. V shed 8 bases and J 7 bases; nucleotides not matched to a gene: 9. The CDR3 has 14 amino acids. Germline V lookup: CDR1 KGHSH, CDR2 LQKENI. This chain's CDR3 is CASRSASGMNEQFF. CDR3 DNA sequence: TGTGCCAGCCGATCGGCTAGCGGGATGAATGAGCAGTTCTTC. Together with reference TRBV18 and TRBJ2-1, the CDR3 gives the full variable domain: NAGVMQNPRHLVRRRGQEARLRCSPMKGHSHVYWYRQLPEEGLKFMVYLQKENIIDESGMPKERFSAEFPKEGPSILRIQQVVRGDSAAYFCASRSASGMNEQFFGPGTRLTVL.

This sequence joins TRBV27 and TRBJ1-1; unclear D gene. CDR1 MNHEY and CDR2 SMNVEV come from the germline V gene (reference sequence). V gave up 8 bases and J gave up 4 bases, with 26 bases separating them. The CDR3 is made up of 17 amino acids. CDR3 residues: CASRRSVTRVLGTEAFF. CDR3 bases: TGTGCCAGCCGTAGATCAGTTACTAGAGTTCTGGGCACTGAAGCTTTCTTT.

The rearrangement joins TRBV10-3 to TRBJ2-2; possibly TRBD1 for D (6 bases). The CDR3 sequence is 14 residues long. Germline lookup yields CDR1 ENHRY and CDR2 SYGVKD. V lost 3 bases to trimming and J lost 3 bases, with 8 bases between them. The CDR3 sequence is CAISDGGDTGELFF. Written as DNA, the CDR3 is TGTGCCATCAGTGATGGGGGCGACACCGGGGAGCTGTTTTTT.

The chain uses TRBV29-1 and TRBJ2-7; 13 bases agree with TRBD2. V shed 6 bases, J shed 2 bases, and the junction held 4 bases outside the gene matches. There are 14 residues in the CDR3. CDR1 is SQVTM and CDR2 is ANQGSEA in the germline V gene. The DNA for the CDR3 is TGCAGCGTCGTAGGACTAGCGGGGGCCTACGAGCAGTACTTC. This translates into CSVVGLAGAYEQYF.

Only one count was recorded for this clone. The J gene is TRBJ2-5, the V gene TRBV27; 11 nucleotides line up with TRBD2. The junction had 10 bases not matched to a gene; V was cut back by 6 bases and J by 1 base. The CDR3 runs to 17 residues. From germline, CDR1 is MNHEY and CDR2 SMNVEV (reference sequence). The CDR3 spells CASRKLAGGSSQETQYF. The CDR3 DNA sequence: TGTGCCAGCAGAAAGCTAGCGGGGGGCTCCAGCCAAGAGACCCAGTACTTC.

This sequence joins TRBV21-1 and TRBJ1-2. TRBV21-1 has pseudogene status. The CDR3 covers 15 residues. The CDR3 region has the DNA TGTGCCAGCAGCAAAGACGCGGGCATGATCTATGGCTACACCTTC. This gives the protein CASSKDAGMIYGYTF.

The CDR3 is CASSLSLGGRRNTEAFF. The CDR3 DNA follows: TGTGCCAGCAGTTTATCCTTGGGGGGTAGGAGGAACACTGAAGCTTTCTTT. J is TRBJ1-1 and V is TRBV27; possibly TRBD1 for D (5 bases). This CDR3 has 17 residues. V lost 0 bases and J lost 1, with 15 bases in between. CDR1 MNHEY and CDR2 SMNVEV come from the germline V gene (reference sequence).